This T cell receptor beta chain was sequenced for a study of blood T cells in healthy people across ages. Study-level results: Greater diversity and more naive CD4+ cells were seen in long-lived donors than in aged donors. Diversity figures derived from one million T cells were judged to underestimate the true value.

It was around 10 milliliters of peripheral blood that were drawn from each donor. PBMCs, at least 6 million per sample, were isolated. The V segment lost 7 bases and the J segment 11 bases; nucleotides outside the gene matches: 6. The CDR3 has 10 residues. CDR1 SQVTM and CDR2 ANQGSEA come from the germline V gene. This clonotype was counted between two and nine times. As yet, its antigen is unknown. Then a second PCR, running roughly 7 to 11 cycles, was carried out with a sample-barcoded 5' primer and a J-beta primer mix. TCRdb ran MiXCR on the 5' RACE reads and lists one entry per CDR3 protein. The sample lists about 800,000 distinct CDR3 sequences; about 42% were seen once.

Sequencing input: blood. This chain joins TRBV29-1 and TRBJ2-3, with 7 bases that match TRBD2. The sequence was obtained from a man older than 75 in good health. This CDR3 is CSAGEGEQYF. CDR3 in DNA: TGCAGCGCGGGGGAGGGCGAGCAGTATTTT.